Following are 12 T cell receptor beta chains from one sample sequenced in a study of somatic mutations in cytotoxic T cells in rheumatoid arthritis listed by TCRdb under 2017. Library method: the immunoSEQ multiplex PCR assay. This is the immuneACCESS table as TCRdb keeps it, with only in-frame sequences that have V and J called. A part of the clones is gone; compared with another copy, unresolved V genes explain less than half, and the rest is unexplained. The sample table holds 9,000 or so clones, of which approximately 75% were seen once. 4.9% of the sample is held by the ten biggest clonotypes. The sequenced sample was CD8+ T cells sorted from blood. Receptor source: an adult with rheumatoid arthritis.

Comments on this clone: One junction end does not reproduce the germline sequence, and a read error may be involved. The gene calls are TRBV7-7 and TRBJ1-4; no clear D gene. From germline, CDR1 is SSHAT and CDR2 FNYEAQ (reference sequence). The CDR3 sequence is 14 residues long. CDR3 region: CASSADPEGEKLFF. For the CDR3, the DNA is TGTGCTAGCAGCGCCGATCCTGAAGGTGAAAAACTGTTTTTT.

CDR3 amino acids: CASSFDRGTEAFF. The CDR3 bases are TGTGCCAGCAGCTTCGACCGCGGGACTGAAGCTTTCTTT. V gene TRBV5-5 combines with J gene TRBJ1-1; D call uncertain. Germline loops: CDR1 SGHKS, CDR2 YYEKEE (reference sequence). CDR3 length equals 13 residues. Trimming removed 2 bases at V and 5 bases at J, with 10 bases between.

This clone occurred a few times. The rearrangement joins TRBV5-1 to TRBJ1-1, with TRBD1 matching over 7 bases. Germline V gives CDR1 SGHRS, CDR2 YFSETQ. The CDR3 contains 14 residues. With 4 bases clipped from V and 1 base from J, the junction kept 4 bases outside the gene matches. The CDR3 sequence: CASSPTGTNTEAFF. The CDR3 bases are TGCGCCAGCAGCCCGACAGGGACGAACACTGAAGCTTTCTTT.

The chain has TRBV5-4 and TRBJ2-1; D not resolved. V was pared by 7 bases and J by 0 bases, with 11 bases between. Germline V lookup: CDR1 SGHNT, CDR2 YYREEE (reference sequence). This CDR3 is 14 amino acids long. CDR3 protein: CASRHARSYNEQFF. The CDR3 DNA sequence: TGTGCCAGCCGACACGCCCGCTCCTACAATGAGCAGTTCTTC.

This chain joins TRBV18 and TRBJ1-4; D is perhaps TRBD1 (5 bases). The CDR3 runs 16 residues. Between the trimmed V and J ends, which lost 2 bases and 6 bases, there was a span of 16 bases. Germline CDR1 KGHSH, CDR2 LQKENI. The DNA for the CDR3 is TGTGCCAGCTCACCATCTGGGGGAAGAGGGGATGAAAAACTGTTTTTT. It yields the protein CASSPSGGRGDEKLFF.

V and J are TRBV19 and TRBJ1-4; perhaps TRBD1 as D (5 bases). Germline V CDR1 and CDR2: LNHDA, SQIVND (reference sequence). V lost 9 bases and J lost 4, with 12 bases in between. The CDR3 spans 13 residues. The CDR3 reads CASPLGDNEKLFF. The CDR3, as DNA: TGTGCCAGCCCGCTGGGGGATAATGAAAAACTGTTTTTT.

This chain joins TRBV15 and TRBJ2-6; TRBD2 might be the D (5 bases). CDR1 is LNHNV and CDR2 is YYDKDF in the germline V gene (reference sequence). The V gene lost 3 bases and the J gene lost 15 bases, with 15 bases spanning the gap. This CDR3 is 13 amino acids long. DNA for the CDR3: TGTGCCACCAGCAGGGTTATACGGGATTCCCTGACTTTC. This sequence encodes CATSRVIRDSLTF.

V gene TRBV18 combines with J gene TRBJ2-1; D possibly uses TRBD1 or TRBD2 (5 bases each). CDR1 and CDR2 from the germline V gene are KGHSH and LQKENI. V dropped 2 bases and J dropped 6 bases, with 5 bases sitting between them. This CDR3 is 12 amino acids long. DNA of the CDR3: TGTGCCAGCTCACCAGGGGGCAATGAGCAGTTCTTC. It encodes CASSPGGNEQFF.

This chain uses TRBV27 with TRBJ1-4; possibly TRBD1 for D (5 bases). The CDR3 has 14 amino acids. The germline V gene has CDR1 MNHEY and CDR2 SMNVEV (reference sequence). Trimming cost V 4 bases and J 5 bases, with 11 bases left between them. This chain's CDR3 is CASSYQGRNEKLFF. CDR3 sequence (DNA): TGTGCCAGCAGTTATCAGGGACGGAATGAAAAACTGTTTTTT.

The chain employs TRBV5-1 and TRBJ1-6; D is possibly TRBD1 (6 bases). Trimming stripped 4 bases from V and 4 bases from J, with 9 bases between. There are 14 residues in the CDR3. CDR1 is SGHRS and CDR2 is YFSETQ in the germline V gene. CDR3 in DNA: TGCGCCAGCAGCCTGGACAGTTATAATTCACCCCTCCACTTT. Protein: CASSLDSYNSPLHF.

This chain connects TRBV28 to TRBJ2-3; TRBD2 agrees at 11 bases. This CDR3 spans 19 amino acids. The ends lost 2 bases at V and 4 bases at J; junction bases unmatched: 14. Germline assignment: CDR1 MDHEN and CDR2 SYDVKM. DNA of the CDR3: TGTGCCAGCAGTTTAAGGTCCCTAGCGGGGGGCGGGTCCCCAGATACGCAGTATTTT. It translates to CASSLRSLAGGGSPDTQYF.

The table lists this clone with a few counts. V gene TRBV19 combines with J gene TRBJ2-5; D unresolved. Trimming stripped 4 bases from V and 5 bases from J, with 11 bases between. CDR1 is LNHDA and CDR2 is SQIVND in the germline V gene (reference sequence). The CDR3 length is 13 residues. CDR3 nucleotides: TGTGCCAGTAGTAAGAGCAGTATGGAGACCCAGTACTTC. It codes for CASSKSSMETQYF.